The 16 T cell receptor beta chains below were found in one sample sequenced in a study of shared clonotypes between healthy human individuals. Assay used: immunoSEQ multiplex PCR; TCRdb lists only in-frame clones, some missing. The sample records some 790,000 clones, 72% being singletons. Input material: memory CD4+ T cells sorted from blood. This sample's subset: CD45RA-negative fraction. The receptors were gathered from a woman in her twenties or thirties in good health.

The chain recombines TRBV5-1 with TRBJ2-5; 7 bases agree with TRBD1. The assigned J gene may be wrong: the sequence end matches TRBJ2-7 better. The CDR3 totals 15 residues. CDR1 SGHRS and CDR2 YFSETQ come from the germline V gene. CDR3: CASSPLQGLAYEQYF. The DNA for the CDR3 is TGCGCCAGCAGCCCGTTACAGGGGTTGGCCTACGAGCAGTACTTC.

The chain uses TRBV28 and TRBJ1-2, with D maybe TRBD1 (5 bases). V lost 6 bases, J lost 2 bases, and 10 bases lay in between. The CDR3 extends over 13 amino acids. From germline, CDR1 is MDHEN and CDR2 SYDVKM. The CDR3, as DNA: TGTGCCAGCAGGGGGCTGGCCAACTATGGCTACACCTTC. It encodes CASRGLANYGYTF.

This clone showed up just a few times. The chain combines TRBV7-3 with TRBJ2-3; D remains ambiguous. The V end lost 5 bases, the J end lost 3 bases, and 3 bases lay between the germline ends. Germline V gene sequence: CDR1 SGHTA, CDR2 FQGTGA. This CDR3 has 11 amino acids. CDR3 DNA sequence: TGTGCCAGCAGCAATACAGATACGCAGTATTTT. Amino acid sequence: CASSNTDTQYF.

This rearrangement joins TRBV5-1 to TRBJ2-4; 10 bases map to TRBD2. The CDR3 spans 18 residues. V shed 3 bases and J 4 bases; nucleotides not matched to a gene: 13. CDR1 and CDR2 (germline): SGHRS, YFSETQ. The CDR3 bases are TGCGCCAGCAGCTCCGTCGGGGGAGGTAGCGGGAGGAAAAACATTCAGTACTTC. As protein: CASSSVGGGSGRKNIQYF.

This sequence joins TRBV15 and TRBJ2-5, with D perhaps TRBD2 (6 bases). The CDR3 runs to 15 residues. V was shortened by 5 bases and J by 6 bases, with 19 bases between the two germline ends. Germline V gene sequence: CDR1 LNHNV, CDR2 YYDKDF (reference sequence). The CDR3 sequence is CATSGLAQGGKTQYF. The CDR3 DNA sequence: TGTGCCACCAGCGGATTGGCGCAGGGCGGGAAGACCCAGTACTTC.

The chain joins TRBV2 to TRBJ2-5, with D unclear. This CDR3 has 12 residues. The germline CDR1 and CDR2 sequences are SNHLY and FYNNEI. V was trimmed by 2 bases and J by 9 bases, leaving 10 bases between them. The CDR3 DNA is TGTGCCAGCAGTGAATACACTGGGGCCCAGTACTTC. It yields the protein CASSEYTGAQYF.

V usage is TRBV7-2 and J usage is TRBJ2-1; TRBD1 might be the D (5 bases). The length of the CDR3 is 15 residues. Per germline, CDR1 SGHTA and CDR2 FQGNSA. Trimming removed 1 base from V and 6 bases from J, with 13 bases in between. CDR3 in amino acids: CASSLGSGISNEQFF. CDR3 DNA sequence: TGTGCCAGCAGCTTAGGGTCAGGGATTAGCAATGAGCAGTTCTTC.

V usage is TRBV5-1 and J usage is TRBJ2-3, with 9 bases that match TRBD2. Germline CDR1 SGHRS, CDR2 YFSETQ. Trimming cost V 5 bases and J 4 bases; bases outside gene matches: 5. The CDR3 is 14 amino acids. Here the CDR3 reads CASRLAGASDTQYF. The CDR3 DNA is TGCGCCAGCAGGTTAGCGGGAGCCTCAGATACGCAGTATTTT.

This sequence joins TRBV11-3 and TRBJ2-3; D not certain. The CDR3 contains 13 residues. Germline V CDR1 and CDR2: SGHNT, YENEEA. Between the trimmed V and J ends, which lost 3 bases and 2 bases, there was a span of 6 bases. The DNA of the CDR3 is TGTGCCAGCAGCTTCGAGATCACAGATACGCAGTATTTT. As protein: CASSFEITDTQYF.

This rearrangement joins TRBV28 to TRBJ2-2; 10 nucleotides line up with TRBD2. Germline V gives CDR1 MDHEN, CDR2 SYDVKM. CDR3 length: 17 amino acids. Unmatched junction bases numbered 9, after V lost 2 bases and J lost 6 bases. CDR3 sequence: CASSLDRLAGSPGELFF. DNA for the CDR3: TGTGCCAGCAGTTTAGACCGACTAGCGGGCTCCCCCGGGGAGCTGTTTTTT.

V is TRBV28 and J is TRBJ2-7; 8 nucleotides match TRBD1. J gave up 5 bases and V 7 bases, and 10 bases lay outside the gene matches. Germline V gene sequence: CDR1 MDHEN, CDR2 SYDVKM. The CDR3 totals 14 residues. The DNA of the CDR3 is TGTGCCAGCAACTTCCCCGGACAGGGAAACGAGCAGTACTTC. Encoded protein: CASNFPGQGNEQYF.

This rearrangement joins TRBV11-2 to TRBJ2-7; TRBD2 matches at 8 bases. V was pared by 1 base and J by 2 bases, with 7 bases of the junction left unmatched. CDR1 and CDR2 from the germline V gene are SGHAT and FQNNGV. The CDR3 extends over 16 amino acids. The CDR3, as DNA: TGTGCCAGCAGCTTAGTTTTGACTAGCGTTACCTACGAGCAGTACTTC. Residues: CASSLVLTSVTYEQYF.

The chain uses TRBV7-6 and TRBJ2-5, with 12 positions matching TRBD2. The germline gives CDR1 SGHVS, CDR2 FNYEAQ. V lost 5 bases and J lost 7; bases outside the gene matches: 11. CDR3 length equals 16 residues. CDR3 nucleotides: TGTGCCAGCAGCGGAGCACTAGCGGGAGGCTCGTGGACCCAGTACTTC. Translation gives CASSGALAGGSWTQYF.

This clone is a singleton in its sample. A much larger clone differs from this one at a single base, so this may be a read error. Other DNA sequences in this sample translate to the same CDR3. The genes are TRBV7-2 and TRBJ1-1; D gene ambiguous. This CDR3 region has 13 residues. Germline V CDR1 and CDR2: SGHTA, FQGNSA. V was shortened by 5 bases and J by 0 bases, with 7 bases between the two germline ends. CDR3 amino acids: CASSPYLNTEAFF. The CDR3 DNA sequence: TGTGCCAGCAGCCCATACCTGAACACTGAAGCTTTCTTT.

The V gene is TRBV18, the J gene TRBJ2-7; the D gene could be TRBD1 or TRBD2 (5 bases each). CDR3 length: 15 amino acids. Per germline, CDR1 KGHSH and CDR2 LQKENI. Trimming took off 6 bases at V and 3 bases at J, with 18 bases between the two ends. This CDR3 is CASSYGTGPGYEQYF. As DNA, the CDR3 is TGTGCCAGCTCGTACGGGACCGGACCAGGCTACGAGCAGTACTTC. The whole variable domain, filled in from reference TRBV18 and TRBJ2-7, reads NAGVMQNPRHLVRRRGQEARLRCSPMKGHSHVYWYRQLPEEGLKFMVYLQKENIIDESGMPKERFSAEFPKEGPSILRIQQVVRGDSAAYFCASSYGTGPGYEQYFGPGTRLTVT.

In the case of this clone: The sample has other DNA sequences that encode this CDR3 too. This chain uses TRBV19 with TRBJ2-1; D is perhaps TRBD1 (6 bases). This CDR3 is 15 amino acids long. Trimming stripped 1 base from V and 4 bases from J, with 11 bases between. The V gene's germline CDR1 is LNHDA and CDR2 SQIVND (reference sequence). CDR3: CASSIGGTLYNEQFF. In DNA, the CDR3 is TGTGCCAGTAGTATAGGGGGGACACTATACAATGAGCAGTTCTTC. The full variable domain, in which reference TRBV19 and TRBJ2-1 provide the parts outside the CDR3, is DGGITQSPKYLFRKEGQNVTLSCEQNLNHDAMYWYRQDPGQGLRLIYYSQIVNDFQKGDIAEGYSVSREKKESFPLTVTSAQKNPTAFYLCASSIGGTLYNEQFFGPGTRLTVL.